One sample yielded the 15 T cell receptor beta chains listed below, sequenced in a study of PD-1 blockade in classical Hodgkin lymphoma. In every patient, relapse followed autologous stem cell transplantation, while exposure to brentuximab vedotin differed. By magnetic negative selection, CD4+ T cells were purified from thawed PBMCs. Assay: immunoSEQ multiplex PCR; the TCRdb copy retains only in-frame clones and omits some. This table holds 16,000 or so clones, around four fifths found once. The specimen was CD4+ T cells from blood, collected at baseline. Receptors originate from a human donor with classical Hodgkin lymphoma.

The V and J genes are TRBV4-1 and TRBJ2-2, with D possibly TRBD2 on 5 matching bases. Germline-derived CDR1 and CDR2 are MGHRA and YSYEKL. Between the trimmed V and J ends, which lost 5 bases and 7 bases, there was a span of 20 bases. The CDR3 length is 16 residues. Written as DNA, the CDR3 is TGCGCCAGCAGCGATCCTATCACCTCCGGGGTCGGGGAGCTGTTTTTT. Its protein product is CASSDPITSGVGELFF.

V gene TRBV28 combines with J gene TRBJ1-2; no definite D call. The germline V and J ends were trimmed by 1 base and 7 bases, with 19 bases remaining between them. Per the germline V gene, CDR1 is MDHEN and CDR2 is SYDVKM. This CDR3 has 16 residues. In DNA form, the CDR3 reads TGTGCCAGCAGTTTATCGGCCGGGCCGGAGTACGGTGGCTACACCTTC. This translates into CASSLSAGPEYGGYTF.

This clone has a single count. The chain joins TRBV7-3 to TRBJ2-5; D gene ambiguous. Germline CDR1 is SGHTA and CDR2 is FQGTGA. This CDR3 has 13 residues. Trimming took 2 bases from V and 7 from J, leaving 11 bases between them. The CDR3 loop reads CASSLHSPGTQYF. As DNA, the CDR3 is TGTGCCAGCAGCTTACACAGTCCCGGGACCCAGTACTTC.

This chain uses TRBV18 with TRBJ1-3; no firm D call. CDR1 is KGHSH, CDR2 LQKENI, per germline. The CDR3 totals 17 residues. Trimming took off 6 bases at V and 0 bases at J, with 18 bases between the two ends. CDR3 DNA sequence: TGTGCCAGCTCCGCGCCGGGTGTACGGAACTCTGGAAACACCATATATTTT. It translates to CASSAPGVRNSGNTIYF.

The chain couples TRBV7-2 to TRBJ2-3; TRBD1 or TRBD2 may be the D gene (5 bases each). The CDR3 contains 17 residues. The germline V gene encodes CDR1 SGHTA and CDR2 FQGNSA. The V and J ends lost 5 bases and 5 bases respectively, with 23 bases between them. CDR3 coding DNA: TGTGCCAGCAGCCTTAAGGGACGGGGCCCGAGAGTAGATACGCAGTATTTT. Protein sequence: CASSLKGRGPRVDTQYF.

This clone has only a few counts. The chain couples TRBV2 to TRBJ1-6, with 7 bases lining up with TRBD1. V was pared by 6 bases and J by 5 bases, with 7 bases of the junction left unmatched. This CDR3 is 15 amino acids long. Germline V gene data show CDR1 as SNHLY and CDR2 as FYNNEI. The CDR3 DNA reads TGTGCCAGCAGCGGACCGGGACAGAATAATTCACCCCTCCACTTT. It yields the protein CASSGPGQNNSPLHF.

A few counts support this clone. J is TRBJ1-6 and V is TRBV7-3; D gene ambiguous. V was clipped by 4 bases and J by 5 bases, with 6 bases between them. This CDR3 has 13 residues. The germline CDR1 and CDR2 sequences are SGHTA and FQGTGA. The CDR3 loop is CASSSQNNSPLHF. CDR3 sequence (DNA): TGTGCCAGCAGCTCACAAAATAATTCACCCCTCCACTTT. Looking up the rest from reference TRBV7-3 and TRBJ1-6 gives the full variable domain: GAGVSQTPSNKVTEKGKYVELRCDPISGHTALYWYRQSLGQGPEFLIYFQGTGAADDSGLPNDRFFAVRPEGSVSTLKIQRTERGDSAVYLCASSSQNNSPLHFGNGTRLTVT.

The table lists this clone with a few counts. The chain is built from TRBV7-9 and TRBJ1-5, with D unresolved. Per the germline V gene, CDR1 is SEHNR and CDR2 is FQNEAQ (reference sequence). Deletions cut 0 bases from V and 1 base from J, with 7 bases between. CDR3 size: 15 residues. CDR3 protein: CASSLAGVSNQPQHF. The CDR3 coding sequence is TGTGCCAGCAGCTTAGCCGGAGTAAGCAATCAGCCCCAGCATTTT.

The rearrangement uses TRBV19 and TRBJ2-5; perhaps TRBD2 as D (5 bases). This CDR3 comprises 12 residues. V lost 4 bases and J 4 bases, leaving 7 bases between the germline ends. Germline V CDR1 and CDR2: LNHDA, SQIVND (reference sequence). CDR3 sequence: CASSTEGETQYF. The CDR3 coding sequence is TGTGCCAGTAGTACTGAGGGAGAGACCCAGTACTTC.

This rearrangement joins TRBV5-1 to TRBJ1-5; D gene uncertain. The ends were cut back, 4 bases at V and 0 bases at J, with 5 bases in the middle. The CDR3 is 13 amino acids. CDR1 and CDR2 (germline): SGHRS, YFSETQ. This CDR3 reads CASSPYSNQPQHF. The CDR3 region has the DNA TGCGCCAGCAGCCCATATAGCAATCAGCCCCAGCATTTT.

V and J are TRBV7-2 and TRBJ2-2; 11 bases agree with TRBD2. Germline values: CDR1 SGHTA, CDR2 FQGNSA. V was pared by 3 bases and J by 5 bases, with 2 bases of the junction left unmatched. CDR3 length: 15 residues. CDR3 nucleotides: TGTGCCAGCAGCTTTAGACTAGCGGGGACCGGGGAGCTGTTTTTT. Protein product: CASSFRLAGTGELFF. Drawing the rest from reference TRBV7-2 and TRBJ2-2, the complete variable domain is GAGVSQSPSNKVTEKGKDVELRCDPISGHTALYWYRQSLGQGLEFLIYFQGNSAPDKSGLPSDRFSAERTGGSVSTLTIQRTQQEDSAVYLCASSFRLAGTGELFFGEGSRLTVL.

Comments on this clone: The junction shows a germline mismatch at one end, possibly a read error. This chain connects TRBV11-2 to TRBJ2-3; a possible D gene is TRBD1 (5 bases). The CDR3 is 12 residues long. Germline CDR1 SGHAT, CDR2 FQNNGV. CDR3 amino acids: CASSLILSRVPF. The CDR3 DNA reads TGTGCCAGCAGCTTAATTCTAAGCAGGGTACCTTTT.

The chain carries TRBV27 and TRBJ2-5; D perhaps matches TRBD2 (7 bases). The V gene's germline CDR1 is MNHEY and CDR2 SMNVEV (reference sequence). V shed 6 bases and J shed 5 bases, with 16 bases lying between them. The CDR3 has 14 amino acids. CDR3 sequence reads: CASRVGGGVETQYF. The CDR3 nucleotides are TGTGCCAGCAGGGTAGGCGGGGGCGTGGAGACCCAGTACTTC.

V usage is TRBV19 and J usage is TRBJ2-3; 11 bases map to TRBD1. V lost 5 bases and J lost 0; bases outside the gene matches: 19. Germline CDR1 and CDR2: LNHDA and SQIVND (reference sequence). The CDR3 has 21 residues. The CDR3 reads CASSPWAQGTGGVGSTDTQYF. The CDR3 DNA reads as TGTGCCAGTAGTCCATGGGCTCAAGGGACAGGGGGTGTAGGAAGCACAGATACGCAGTATTTT.

The CDR3 here is CASGRGGQETQYF. CDR3 coding DNA: TGTGCCAGCGGACGGGGGGGCCAAGAGACCCAGTACTTC. The chain links TRBV7-3 to TRBJ2-5; TRBD2 matches at 8 bases. The CDR3 consists of 13 residues. Germline V gene lookup returns CDR1 SGHTA and CDR2 FQGTGA. The J segment lost 1 base and the V segment lost 8 bases, leaving 3 bases of the junction unmatched.